The 11 T cell receptor beta chains in this list originate from one sample, sequenced in a study of cytomegalovirus exposure and HLA in healthy donors. PCR used 60 Vbeta primers and 13 Jbeta primers. TCRdb's table, derived via immunoSEQ multiplex PCR, lists solely in-frame clones and lacks some. This repertoire includes around 150,000 clones. Sequencing was done on a sample of PBMCs. All receptors come from a woman in her fifties or sixties in good health and CMV-seronegative.

V and J are TRBV2 and TRBJ1-2, with 7 bases identical to TRBD1. Germline V lookup: CDR1 SNHLY, CDR2 FYNNEI. J was trimmed by 3 bases and V by 9 bases; bases with no gene match: 4. CDR3 length: 12 residues. The CDR3 sequence: CARLGTDYGYTF. The CDR3, as DNA: TGTGCCAGGCTGGGGACAGACTATGGCTACACCTTC.

The chain combines TRBV7-9 with TRBJ2-1, with a possible D match to TRBD1 (6 bases). Germline lookup yields CDR1 SEHNR and CDR2 FQNEAQ (reference sequence). V lost 5 bases and J lost 4, with 9 bases in between. This CDR3 has 13 amino acids. The CDR3 DNA follows: TGTGCCAGCAGCCTTGACAGGTACAATGAGCAGTTCTTC. It yields the protein CASSLDRYNEQFF.

This chain links TRBV10-3 with TRBJ2-2; D may be TRBD2 (6 bases). Trimming took off 10 bases at V and 0 bases at J, with 15 bases between the two ends. The CDR3 extends over 15 amino acids. Germline assignment: CDR1 ENHRY and CDR2 SYGVKD. In DNA form, the CDR3 reads TGTGCCACGGCGGGACCGACTACGAACACCGGGGAGCTGTTTTTT. This encodes CATAGPTTNTGELFF.

The rearrangement links TRBV5-1 to TRBJ2-7, with 7 bases identical to TRBD1. J gave up 3 bases and V 4 bases, and 13 bases lay outside the gene matches. Germline V lookup: CDR1 SGHRS, CDR2 YFSETQ. The CDR3 length is 16 residues. Here the CDR3 DNA reads TGCGCCAGCAGCCCCTTTAACGGCGGACAGGTCTACGAGCAGTACTTC. Translating gives CASSPFNGGQVYEQYF. Looking up the rest from reference TRBV5-1 and TRBJ2-7 gives the full variable domain: KAGVTQTPRYLIKTRGQQVTLSCSPISGHRSVSWYQQTPGQGLQFLFEYFSETQRNKGNFPGRFSGRQFSNSRSEMNVSTLELGDSALYLCASSPFNGGQVYEQYFGPGTRLTVT.

The rearrangement links TRBV25-1 to TRBJ1-5, with 7 bases matching TRBD1. Germline V lookup: CDR1 MGHDK, CDR2 SYGVNS. Trimming at V came to 3 bases and at J to 7 bases, leaving 6 bases not matched to a gene. This CDR3 has 14 amino acids. CDR3 bases: TGTGCCAGCAGTGAGGGCAGGGGGAGGCAGCCCCAGCATTTT. It yields the protein CASSEGRGRQPQHF.

The chain combines TRBV6-1 with TRBJ2-6, with 7 positions matching TRBD1. CDR3 length: 15 amino acids. The germline V gene encodes CDR1 MNHNS and CDR2 SASEGT. V dropped 7 bases and J dropped 0; count of bases not matched to a gene: 3. The CDR3, as DNA: TGTGCCAGCAACCCAGGGGGCTCTGGGGCCAACGTCCTGACTTTC. Translating gives CASNPGGSGANVLTF.

The chain recombines TRBV7-2 with TRBJ2-2, with 9 bases identical to TRBD1. Per the germline V gene, CDR1 is SGHTA and CDR2 is FQGNSA. This CDR3 is 14 amino acids long. Trimming took 6 bases from V and 1 from J; bases not matched to a gene: 0. CDR3 protein: CASRGQGNTGELFF. Here the CDR3 DNA reads TGTGCCAGCAGGGGACAGGGGAACACCGGGGAGCTGTTTTTT.

This chain connects TRBV15 to TRBJ1-4; D not certain. V lost 3 bases, J lost 1 base, and 12 bases lay in between. The CDR3 totals 16 residues. Per the germline V gene, CDR1 is LNHNV and CDR2 is YYDKDF (reference sequence). In DNA, the CDR3 is TGTGCCACCAGCAGGGTCAAATCGGGAACTAATGAAAAACTGTTTTTT. Translation: CATSRVKSGTNEKLFF.

The chain couples TRBV7-2 to TRBJ1-6; 7 positions match TRBD1. In germline, CDR1 is SGHTA, CDR2 FQGNSA. The CDR3 is 18 residues long. J was trimmed by 9 bases and V by 4 bases; bases with no gene match: 18. The CDR3 region is CASSSPTGNWFRSSPLHF. The DNA of the CDR3 is TGTGCCAGCAGCTCCCCGACAGGGAACTGGTTTCGGAGTTCACCCCTCCACTTT.

V gene TRBV6-4 combines with J gene TRBJ2-1, with D possibly being TRBD2 (5 bases). Trimming pared 10 bases from V and 2 bases from J, leaving 9 bases between. This CDR3 comprises 12 residues. Germline assignment: CDR1 MRHNA and CDR2 SNTAGT. In DNA, the CDR3 is TGTGCCACCACCGGGACCTACAATGAGCAGTTCTTC. Amino acids: CATTGTYNEQFF.

This chain connects TRBV19 to TRBJ2-3; tentative D call: TRBD1 (5 bases). The CDR3 has 15 residues. In germline, CDR1 is LNHDA, CDR2 SQIVND (reference sequence). Between the trimmed V and J ends, which lost 1 base and 2 bases, there was a span of 10 bases. The CDR3 region is CASSIVGASTDTQYF. CDR3 DNA: TGTGCCAGTAGTATAGTAGGGGCTTCCACAGATACGCAGTATTTT.